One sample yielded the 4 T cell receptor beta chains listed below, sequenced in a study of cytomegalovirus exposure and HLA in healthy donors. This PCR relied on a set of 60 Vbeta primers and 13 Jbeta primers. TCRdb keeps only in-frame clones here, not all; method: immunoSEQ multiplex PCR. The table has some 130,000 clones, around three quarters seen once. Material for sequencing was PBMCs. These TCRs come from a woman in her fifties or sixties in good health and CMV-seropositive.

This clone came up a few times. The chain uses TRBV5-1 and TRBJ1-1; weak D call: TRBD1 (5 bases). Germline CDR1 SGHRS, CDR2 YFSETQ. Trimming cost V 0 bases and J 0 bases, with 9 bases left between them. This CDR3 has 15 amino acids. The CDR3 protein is CASSLGGVMNTEAFF. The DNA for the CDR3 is TGCGCCAGCAGCTTGGGGGGGGTGATGAACACTGAAGCTTTCTTT.

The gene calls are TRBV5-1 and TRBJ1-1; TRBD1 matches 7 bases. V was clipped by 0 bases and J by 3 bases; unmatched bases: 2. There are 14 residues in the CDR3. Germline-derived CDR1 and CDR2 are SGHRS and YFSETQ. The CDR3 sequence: CASSLAGTDTEAFF. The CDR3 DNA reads TGCGCCAGCAGCTTGGCCGGGACAGACACTGAAGCTTTCTTT.

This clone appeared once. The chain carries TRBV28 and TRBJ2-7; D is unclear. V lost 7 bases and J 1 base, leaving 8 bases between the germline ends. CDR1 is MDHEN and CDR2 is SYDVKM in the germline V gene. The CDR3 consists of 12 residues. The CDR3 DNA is TGTGCCAGCACCCCCGCGTCCTACGAGCAGTACTTC. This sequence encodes CASTPASYEQYF.

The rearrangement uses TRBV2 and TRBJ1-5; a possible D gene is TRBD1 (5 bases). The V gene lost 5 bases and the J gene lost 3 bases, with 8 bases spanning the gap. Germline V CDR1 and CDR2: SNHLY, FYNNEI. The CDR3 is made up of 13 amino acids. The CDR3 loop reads CASSRDSNQPQHF. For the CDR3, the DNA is TGTGCCAGCAGTCGGGACTCCAATCAGCCCCAGCATTTT.